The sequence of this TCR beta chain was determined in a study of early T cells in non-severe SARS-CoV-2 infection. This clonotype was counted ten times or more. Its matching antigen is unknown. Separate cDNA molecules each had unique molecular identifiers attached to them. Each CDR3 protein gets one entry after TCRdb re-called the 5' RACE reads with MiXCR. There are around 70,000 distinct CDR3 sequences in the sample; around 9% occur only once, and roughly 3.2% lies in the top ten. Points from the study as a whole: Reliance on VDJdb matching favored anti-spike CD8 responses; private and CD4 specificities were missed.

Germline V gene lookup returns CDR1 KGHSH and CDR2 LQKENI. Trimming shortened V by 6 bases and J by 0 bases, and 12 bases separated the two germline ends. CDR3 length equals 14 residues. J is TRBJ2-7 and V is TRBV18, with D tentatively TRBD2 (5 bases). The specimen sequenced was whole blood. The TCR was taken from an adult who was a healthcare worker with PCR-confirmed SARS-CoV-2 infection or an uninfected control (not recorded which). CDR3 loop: CASSQGRDSYEQYF. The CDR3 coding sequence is TGTGCCAGCTCCCAAGGACGGGACTCCTACGAGCAGTACTTC.